This T cell receptor (beta chain) emerged from a study of identical twins. Study-wide results and caveats: Out-of-frame TCR alpha sharing in monozygotic twins exceeded recombination model predictions. Partial confounding of zero-insertion analyses by invariant MAIT and iNKT cells was possible. While abundant cord blood beta clonotypes carried fewer insertions, memory repertoires showed no such pattern.

Germline V CDR1 and CDR2: PRHDT, FYEKMQ (reference sequence). The CDR3 has 19 amino acids. V gave up 2 bases and J gave up 8 bases; unmatched junction bases: 19. As regards this clonotype: The target antigen is unknown.

Each CDR3 protein is one row after TCRdb ran MiXCR on the 5' RACE reads. The table lists more than 400,000 distinct CDR3 sequences, roughly 15% of them singletons, with about 0.4% in the top ten. These data also featured in a second study, about yellow fever vaccine responses in identical twins.

This chain uses TRBV13 with TRBJ2-3; TRBD1 matches at 10 bases. This receptor was identified in a woman between 18 and 30 years old in good health. Specimen: CD4+ T cells sorted from blood. This CDR3 reads CASSLFAYLRTGGIGTQYF. Written as DNA, the CDR3 is TGTGCCAGCAGCTTATTCGCCTACCTTCGGACAGGGGGAATCGGTACGCAGTATTTT.